The clone carrying this T cell receptor beta chain showed up just a few times. This sample was included in a study of beta chain features in type 1 diabetes. The CDR3 length is 14 residues. Germline V gene data show CDR1 as WSHSY and CDR2 as SAAADI. V gave up 6 bases and J gave up 5 bases, with 13 bases separating them. Expressed TCRB transcripts were sequenced, since all the RNA that had been isolated was reverse transcribed. Sequenced by immunoSEQ multiplex PCR; TCRdb stores in-frame clones only, minus some. Of about 400,000 clones listed, approximately 12% are singletons. This clonotype was sampled from a man aged 18 to 29 in good health. Sequencing used naive CD4+ T cells from blood. The chain uses TRBV10-2 and TRBJ2-2; D possibly corresponds to TRBD2 (6 bases). The CDR3 DNA is TGCGCCAGCAGAGTTGCGGGACGGACCGGGGAGCTGTTTTTT. This codes for CASRVAGRTGELFF.